The 7 T cell receptor beta chains given below trace back to one sample, sequenced in a study of shared clonotypes between healthy human individuals. Method: immunoSEQ multiplex PCR; TCRdb's copy keeps in-frame clones and lacks some. The sample includes 640,000 or so clones, roughly 70% seen only once; the top ten take about 1.8%. Sequenced sample: memory CD4+ T cells sorted from blood. Subset meaning: CD45RA-negative fraction. All receptors derive from a woman aged 30 to 39 in good health.

CDR3 sequence (DNA): TGTGCCAGCAGGATCCGGACCGGGTCTATTGGGAATGAGCAGTTCTTC. Amino acid sequence: CASRIRTGSIGNEQFF. The chain recombines TRBV5-4 with TRBJ2-1; no reliable D call. The CDR3 has 16 amino acids. V was shortened by 5 bases and J by 7 bases, with 22 bases between the two germline ends. Germline values: CDR1 SGHNT, CDR2 YYREEE (reference sequence).

The rearrangement uses TRBV7-9 and TRBJ1-2, with D unresolved. There are 14 residues in the CDR3. Germline V gene data show CDR1 as SEHNR and CDR2 as FQNEAQ (reference sequence). The germline V and J ends were trimmed by 2 bases and 2 bases, with 9 bases remaining between them. CDR3 sequence (DNA): TGTGCCAGCAGCTTACAAGGCTACAACTATGGCTACACCTTC. Its protein is CASSLQGYNYGYTF.

This clone showed up just a few times. The V and J genes are TRBV15 and TRBJ1-6, with D perhaps matching TRBD1 (5 bases). The V end was cut by 1 base, the J end by 5 bases, with 9 bases between. This CDR3 spans 15 amino acids. The germline gives CDR1 LNHNV, CDR2 YYDKDF (reference sequence). CDR3 residues: CATSRAPRDNSPLHF. The CDR3, as DNA: TGTGCCACCAGCAGAGCCCCCAGGGATAATTCACCCCTCCACTTT.

This clone was counted between two and nine times. This sample includes further DNA sequences coding for the same CDR3. J is TRBJ2-3 and V is TRBV5-1; possibly TRBD1 for D (6 bases). Deletions cut 0 bases from V and 1 base from J, with 12 bases between. Per germline, CDR1 SGHRS and CDR2 YFSETQ. The CDR3 consists of 16 residues. CDR3 in amino acids: CASSLAQGPGTDTQYF. The DNA of the CDR3 is TGCGCCAGCAGCTTGGCCCAGGGGCCTGGCACAGATACGCAGTATTTT.

The V gene is TRBV19, the J gene TRBJ2-6; TRBD1 matches at 8 bases. The CDR3 runs 19 residues. The V and J ends lost 10 bases and 0 bases, in that order; junction bases with no gene match: 17. The V gene's germline CDR1 is LNHDA and CDR2 SQIVND (reference sequence). This CDR3 is CATTSGTGTIYSGANVLTF. For the CDR3, the DNA is TGTGCCACAACCTCCGGGACAGGCACCATCTACTCTGGGGCCAACGTCCTGACTTTC.

This rearrangement joins TRBV5-4 to TRBJ2-3, with a weak D call TRBD1 (5 bases). Germline-derived CDR1 and CDR2 are SGHNT and YYREEE (reference sequence). This CDR3 is 15 amino acids long. V was trimmed by 0 bases and J by 2 bases, leaving 10 bases between them. CDR3 amino acids: CASSLDRQPTDTQYF. The CDR3 DNA reads as TGTGCCAGCAGCTTGGACAGACAGCCCACAGATACGCAGTATTTT.

Written as DNA, the CDR3 is TGCGCCAGCAGCGAGACTAGCGGGAGTGCCCTATTCAACACCGGGGAGCTGTTTTTT. Amino acids: CASSETSGSALFNTGELFF. The rearrangement joins TRBV5-1 to TRBJ2-2, with TRBD2 identical over 12 bases. Germline V CDR1 and CDR2: SGHRS, YFSETQ. Trimming at V came to 4 bases and at J to 2 bases, leaving 12 bases not matched to a gene. The CDR3 length is 19 residues.